Each of the 4 T cell receptor beta chains below was sequenced from the same sample in a study of T cell repertoires in ileal Crohn's disease. Sequenced by immunoSEQ multiplex PCR; TCRdb stores in-frame clones only, minus some. The data hold just over 7,000 clones, with about 91% observed a single time. Sample: ileal tissue. These receptors all stem from an adult with Crohn's disease.

The CDR3 region is CASSDLTGNYGYTF. The CDR3 coding sequence is TGTGCCAGCAGCGATCTGACAGGGAACTATGGCTACACCTTC. V and J are TRBV5-4 and TRBJ1-2; 7 bases match TRBD1. Losses at the gene ends were 4 bases for V and 2 bases for J; bases not matched to a gene: 5. CDR3 size: 14 residues. Germline V gene data show CDR1 as SGHNT and CDR2 as YYREEE (reference sequence).

V and J are TRBV14 and TRBJ2-1, with TRBD2 identical over 8 bases. V lost 4 bases, J lost 6 bases, and 8 bases stayed unmatched. This CDR3 spans 15 amino acids. The germline V gene has CDR1 SGHDN and CDR2 FVKESK. CDR3 in DNA: TGTGCCAGCAGCCGTTACGGGAGGGCCGTCAATGAGCAGTTCTTC. Its translation: CASSRYGRAVNEQFF. The entire variable domain, with the rest obtained from reference TRBV14 and TRBJ2-1, is as follows: EAGVTQFPSHSVIEKGQTVTLRCDPISGHDNLYWYRRVMGKEIKFLLHFVKESKQDESGMPNNRFLAERTGGTYSTLKVQPAELEDSGVYFCASSRYGRAVNEQFFGPGTRLTVL.

This clone appeared once. This chain uses TRBV6-5 with TRBJ1-2, with a weak D call TRBD1 (6 bases). Germline CDR1 MNHEY, CDR2 SVGAGI. This CDR3 has 16 amino acids. V was shortened by 4 bases and J by 4 bases, with 19 bases between the two germline ends. CDR3: CASSFAQLRTAYGYTF. CDR3 sequence (DNA): TGTGCCAGCAGTTTTGCCCAACTGCGGACAGCCTATGGCTACACCTTC.

The V gene is TRBV19, the J gene TRBJ2-1; the D gene is possibly TRBD2 (5 bases). This CDR3 is 12 amino acids long. Trimming left V 6 bases short and J 8 bases short, with 11 bases between. The germline gives CDR1 LNHDA, CDR2 SQIVND (reference sequence). The CDR3 nucleotides are TGTGCCAGTAGGGACTTACAGCATGAGCAGTTCTTC. It yields the protein CASRDLQHEQFF. The variable domain in full, completed from reference TRBV19 and TRBJ2-1, reads DGGITQSPKYLFRKEGQNVTLSCEQNLNHDAMYWYRQDPGQGLRLIYYSQIVNDFQKGDIAEGYSVSREKKESFPLTVTSAQKNPTAFYLCASRDLQHEQFFGPGTRLTVL.